This TCR beta chain was captured in a study of blood T cell repertoires in COVID-19. TCRdb keeps only in-frame clones here, not all; method: immunoSEQ multiplex PCR. The sample includes approximately 210,000 clones, roughly nine tenths of them seen just once. Germline CDR1 and CDR2: SGHNT and YENEEA. The CDR3 has 14 amino acids. Trimming removed 3 bases from V and 4 bases from J; junction bases left unmatched: 5. The specimen sequenced was peripheral blood. The sequence derives from a woman in her seventies with acute or convalescent COVID-19. V gene TRBV11-3 combines with J gene TRBJ2-7; 8 bases match TRBD1. The CDR3 sequence: CASSFGQGIYEQYF. In DNA form, the CDR3 reads TGTGCCAGCAGCTTTGGACAGGGAATTTACGAGCAGTACTTC.